The clone carrying this T cell receptor (beta chain) was counted many times. The antigen remains undetermined. Blood bank volunteers in Maryland, USA, served as healthy controls. The unsorted libraries had their origin in 2 million PBMCs stored at -80 C. Trimming took 3 bases from V and 2 from J, leaving 8 bases between them. Germline V lookup: CDR1 MNHEY, CDR2 SMNVEV (reference sequence). The CDR3 is 14 amino acids. The sample originates from a study of neurological immune-mediated disorders. Regarding the study as a whole: The level of TCR clonal expansion was highest in patients with HTLV-1-associated myelopathy and lowest in multiple sclerosis, where it fell below the level seen in healthy controls.

With 10-nucleotide random UMIs included, cDNA was synthesized by 5'RACE. From the 5' RACE reads, TCRdb called clonotypes with MiXCR, one entry per CDR3 protein. The repertoire has roughly 80,000 distinct CDR3 sequences, 10% of them found once; the top ten carry around 2%. This sequence originates from a man aged 40-50 years in good health. The specimen sequenced was PBMCs. The rearrangement links TRBV27 to TRBJ1-5, with D maybe TRBD1 (6 bases). The CDR3 bases are TGTGCCAGCAGTTTCCGACAGGGCAATCAGCCCCAGCATTTT. Amino acids: CASSFRQGNQPQHF.